This T cell receptor (beta chain) stems from a study of OX40 agonist ivuxolimab in advanced cancers. Turning to the overall study: The costimulatory receptor OX40 (CD134) was targeted by ivuxolimab, a fully human IgG2 agonistic monoclonal antibody. Intravenous ivuxolimab was administered to patients every 2 weeks at six dose levels: 0.01, 0.1, 0.3, 1.5, 3 and 10 mg/kg. Of the roughly 52 dose-escalation patients, hepatocellular carcinoma was present in about 19, melanoma in approximately 15, renal cell carcinoma in 9 and head and neck cancer in 9. A male proportion of around 80% and a mean age of approximately 61 years, ranging from 23 to 79, were recorded for the dose-escalation cohort. Prior anti-PD-1, anti-PD-L1 or anti-CTLA-4 therapy was permitted, and checkpoint inhibitors had been received by about two fifths of dose-escalation patients. Partial responses were achieved by three dose-escalation patients, of whom one had hepatocellular carcinoma and two had cutaneous melanoma. The purpose of peripheral TCRbeta sequencing was to test whether ivuxolimab changed TCR sequence diversity and led to clonal T-cell expansion. The paper reports the monotherapy dose-escalation portion (N of about 50 patients) of the phase I ivuxolimab trial.

The trial excluded patients who had a history of autoimmune disease or who were on systemic immunosuppression. Peripheral blood for TCR sequencing was collected from all dose cohorts at baseline, on cycle 4 day 1, and on cycle 7 day 1. Samples came from an open-label, multicenter, first-in-human phase I dose-escalation trial of ivuxolimab. Adults with locally advanced or metastatic melanoma, renal cell carcinoma, hepatocellular carcinoma or head and neck squamous cell carcinoma were enrolled in the trial. CD4+ and CD8+ T cells were sorted separately from peripheral blood before TCR sequencing. To sequence the TCRbeta CDR3 region, genomic DNA was isolated from the sorted cells. The immunoSEQ Assay was used for sequencing of TCRbeta CDR3 regions. Entries here come from immuneACCESS through TCRdb and include only in-frame sequences with V and J called. Some clones fail to appear in such tables; in the studies checked, an unresolved V gene covers under half of the shortfall, and the cause of the remainder is unknown. The sample table holds 50,000 to 75,000 clones, of which approximately 90% were seen once. The top ten hold 0.6% to 0.7% of the sample.

The germline V gene provides CDR1 SGHTA and CDR2 FQGNSA. Including the terminal cysteine and phenylalanine, the CDR3 comprises 13 residues. CDR3 DNA is the only sequence kept; it has 39 bases, read in frame from the first base. Trimmed from V: 3 bases; trimmed from J: 8 bases; junction bases lacking a gene match: 1. This clone was seen more than once but under ten times. Its antigen is currently not known. Base qualities were left out, and no much larger clone turns up one base away. The research as a whole found: At doses from 0.1 to 3.0 mg/kg, clonal expansion was seen in both CD4+ and CD8+ blood T cells between baseline and week 6. After ivuxolimab, CD8+ T cells had more expanded clones than CD4+ T cells on average. In the 0.1-3.0 mg/kg groups, partial responders had among the lowest normalized peripheral clonal expansion, particularly in CD8+ T cells. Low levels of normalized T-cell clonal expansion were also seen in some nonresponding patients. Which antigens the clonally expanded peripheral T cells were specific for was not determined.

Here the sequenced sample was CD4+ or CD8+ T cells sorted from blood, taken in a trial of the OX40 agonist ivuxolimab. The sequence joins TRBV7-2 to TRBJ2-1; 10 bases in the junction line up with TRBD2. The source of this sequence is an adult with an advanced solid tumor such as melanoma, head and neck, liver or kidney cancer. The CDR3 sequence is CASSFSGRYEQFF. The sequenced DNA: TGTGCCAGCAGCTTTAGCGGGAGGTATGAGCAGTTCTTC.